These T cell receptor beta chains were read from a single sample in a study of OX40 agonist ivuxolimab in advanced cancers. The assay was immunoSEQ multiplex PCR, and TCRdb's table has in-frame clones only and misses some. The profile shows 60,000 to 85,000 clones, around 87% of them singletons. The sample in question was CD4+ or CD8+ T cells sorted from blood, obtained in a trial of the OX40 agonist ivuxolimab. The receptors stem from an adult with an advanced solid tumor such as melanoma, head and neck, liver or kidney cancer. CDR3s include the opening cysteine and the closing phenylalanine or tryptophan. Each record gives: CDR3 protein, CDR3 DNA, D gene, clone size, V gene, J gene. D genes are given only for firm matches. For some rows the clone size is stated as once, few or many, or as a class when expanded; others skip it.

CASSPTGTSTYEQYF	TGTGCCAGCAGCCCAACAGGGACTAGTACTTACGAGCAGTACTTC	TRBD2	-	TRBV7-9	TRBJ2-7
CASSQEPSGDAYNSPLHF	TGTGCCAGCAGCCAAGAACCTTCAGGGGATGCCTATAATTCACCCCTCCACTTT	-	-	TRBV4-2	TRBJ1-6
CASSKGASYNEQFF	TGTGCCAGCAGTAAGGGGGCCTCCTACAATGAGCAGTTCTTC	TRBD1	-	TRBV6-5	TRBJ2-1
CASSPNPYEQYF	TGTGCCAGCAGCCCTAACCCCTACGAGCAGTACTTC	-	-	TRBV14	TRBJ2-7
CALTSGTDTQYF	TGTGCCCTCACTAGCGGCACAGATACGCAGTATTTT	TRBD2	-	TRBV30	TRBJ2-3
CASSYGNRGGEKLFF	TGTGCCAGCAGTTACGGCAACAGGGGGGGTGAAAAACTGTTTTTT	TRBD1	-	TRBV6-6	TRBJ1-4
CASTEGQVGTDTQYF	TGTGCCAGTACCGAGGGACAGGTCGGCACAGATACGCAGTATTTT	TRBD1	-	TRBV19	TRBJ2-3
CSVPGTGLYEQYF	TGCAGCGTCCCCGGGACAGGGCTCTACGAGCAGTACTTC	TRBD1	-	TRBV29-1	TRBJ2-7
CASSLAPGLIYGYTF	TGTGCCAGCAGCTTAGCCCCGGGTTTAATCTATGGCTACACCTTC	-	-	TRBV7-9	TRBJ1-2
CASSLGGTSGKNIQYF	TGTGCCAGCAGCTTGGGGGGGACTAGTGGCAAAAACATTCAGTACTTC	TRBD2	-	TRBV5-4	TRBJ2-4
CASSLQTSGRSGTDTQYF	TGTGCCAGCAGCTTACAGACTAGCGGGAGGTCCGGCACAGATACGCAGTATTTT	TRBD2	-	TRBV7-9	TRBJ2-3
CASRAQETQYF	TGTGCCAGCAGGGCCCAAGAGACCCAGTACTTC	-	once	TRBV9	TRBJ2-5
CASSPLTSLLHEQYF	TGTGCCAGCAGCCCTCTCACTAGCTTGTTACACGAGCAGTACTTC	-	-	TRBV11-3	TRBJ2-7
CASGTGAVGNTIYF	TGTGCTAGTGGGACAGGGGCGGTAGGAAACACCATATATTTT	TRBD1	-	TRBV12-5	TRBJ1-3
CASSPEKTQGYGYTF	TGTGCCAGCTCACCAGAAAAGACCCAAGGCTATGGCTACACCTTC	-	-	TRBV18	TRBJ1-2
CASSLPRTGGRYEQYF	TGTGCCAGCAGTTTGCCTAGGACAGGGGGCCGGTACGAGCAGTACTTC	TRBD1	-	TRBV28	TRBJ2-7
CAWRVSGANVLTF	TGTGCCTGGAGGGTCTCTGGGGCCAACGTCCTGACTTTC	-	-	TRBV30	TRBJ2-6
CASSVDTGELFF	TGTGCCAGCAGCGTAGACACCGGGGAGCTGTTTTTT	-	-	TRBV9	TRBJ2-2
CASSLGRNRETQYF	TGCGCCAGCAGCTTGGGCCGGAATAGGGAGACCCAGTACTTC	-	-	TRBV5-1	TRBJ2-5
CASSLTQVILSQPQHF	TGTGCCAGTAGTCTGACACAGGTTATCTTGAGTCAGCCCCAGCATTTT	-	-	TRBV19	TRBJ1-5
CASRLDSGTEAFF	TGTGCCAGCAGGTTGGACAGTGGTACTGAAGCTTTCTTT	-	-	TRBV7-2	TRBJ1-1
CAITGGGEKLFF	TGTGCCATAACAGGGGGCGGTGAAAAACTGTTTTTT	TRBD1	-	TRBV28	TRBJ1-4
CSAPQGREQYF	TGCAGTGCTCCACAGGGTAGGGAGCAGTACTTC	-	-	TRBV20-1	TRBJ2-7
CASSLQGYEQYF	TGTGCCAGCTCACTGCAGGGCTACGAGCAGTACTTC	-	-	TRBV18	TRBJ2-7